This is a list of T cell receptor beta chains from one sample in a study of EBV T-cell therapy then PD-1 blockade in nasopharyngeal carcinoma. These receptors have no known antigen. Repertoires were generated with immunoSEQ multiplex PCR, while TCRdb's copy carries only in-frame clones and drops some. The sample shows 20,000 to 25,000 clones, 82% of them seen only once. This specimen was CD8+ T cells from blood, taken at day -245 from a patient whose treatment included autologous EBV-specific T cells and nivolumab. The source of these receptors is a middle-aged man with nasopharyngeal carcinoma. Both conserved end residues are part of each CDR3. D genes are given only for firm matches. Clone size is given for some rows only: seen once, a few or many times, or a class if the clone is expanded.

V gene	D gene	J gene	clone size	CDR3 DNA	CDR3 protein
TRBV9	TRBD2	TRBJ2-3	-	TGTGCCAGCAGCTCGCGACTAGCGGACAGCACAGATACGCAGTATTTT	CASSSRLADSTDTQYF
TRBV3-1/TRBV3-2	-	TRBJ2-6	-	TGTGCCAGCAGCCAAGATGATTATGGGGGTAGTGGGGCCAACGTCCTGACTTTC	CASSQDDYGGSGANVLTF
TRBV27	-	TRBJ2-7	-	TGTGCCAGCAGTTTCGGAAGGAATTACGAGCAGTACTTC	CASSFGRNYEQYF
TRBV7-9	TRBD2	TRBJ2-1	-	TGTGCCAGCAGCGGTGGGACTAGCGGGAGCTCCTACAATGAGCAGTTCTTC	CASSGGTSGSSYNEQFF
TRBV19	-	TRBJ2-2	-	TGTGCCAGTAGTATTGGGGGAGGGGGCCCCGGGGAGCTGTTTTTT	CASSIGGGGPGELFF
TRBV9	TRBD2	TRBJ2-1	-	TGTGCCAGCAGATCCGGGACTACCAATGAGCAGTTCTTC	CASRSGTTNEQFF
TRBV9	TRBD2	TRBJ2-1	once	TGTGCCAGCAGCGGATTTGGGACTAGCGCATCCTCCTACAATGAGCAGTTCTTC	CASSGFGTSASSYNEQFF
TRBV6-4	TRBD1	TRBJ2-2	-	TGTGCCAGCAGCGGGACAGGGGGCAGTACCGGGGAGCTGTTTTTT	CASSGTGGSTGELFF
TRBV5-5	-	TRBJ2-7	-	TGTGCCAGCAGCTGGAGTTACGAGCAGTACTTC	CASSWSYEQYF
TRBV25-1	-	TRBJ2-3	-	TGTGCCAGCAGTCCACCGGGGGGCCACGAGGGAGATACGCAGTATTTT	CASSPPGGHEGDTQYF
TRBV24-1	-	TRBJ2-5	-	TGTGCCACCAGTGATTCATACGGGAAAGAGACCCAGTACTTC	CATSDSYGKETQYF
TRBV4-3	-	TRBJ1-4	-	TGCGCCAGCAGCCAAGGATGGGCAGGTGTAGCTGAAAAACTGTTTTTT	CASSQGWAGVAEKLFF
TRBV28	TRBD1	TRBJ2-7	-	TGTGCCAGCAGGGGAAGTGGGGACAGGGCCCCCTACGAGCAGTACTTC	CASRGSGDRAPYEQYF
TRBV7-9	-	TRBJ2-7	-	TGTGCCAGCGAGGGCGGGGTATCCTACGAGCAGTACTTC	CASEGGVSYEQYF
TRBV7-2	-	TRBJ2-4	-	TGTGCCAGCAGCTTAGGGGTAGCCAAAAACATTCAGTACTTC	CASSLGVAKNIQYF
TRBV6-4	-	TRBJ2-6	few	TGTGCCAGCAGTGACATCTCTGGGGCCAACGTCCTGACTTTC	CASSDISGANVLTF
TRBV7-3	TRBD2	TRBJ2-1	-	TGTGCCAGCAGCTCCGTGACTAGCGCTGGATACAATGAGCAGTTCTTC	CASSSVTSAGYNEQFF
TRBV6-6	-	TRBJ1-1	-	TGTGCCAGCAGTCCCGTTTCCACGGGATATCTGGCTGAAGCTTTCTTT	CASSPVSTGYLAEAFF
TRBV19	-	TRBJ2-5	-	TGTGCCAGTAGTATCGTCACCGAGGAGGAGACCCAGTACTTC	CASSIVTEEETQYF
TRBV29-1	-	TRBJ1-1	-	TGCAGCGTTTCAGGTGAAGCTTTCTTT	CSVSGEAFF
TRBV6-2/TRBV6-3	-	TRBJ2-7	-	TGTGCCAGCAGCTTATCCAACGAGCAGTACTTC	CASSLSNEQYF
TRBV5-1	-	TRBJ1-4	-	TGCGCCAGCAGCTCGACAGTTGCAACTAATGAAAAACTGTTTTTT	CASSSTVATNEKLFF